This T cell receptor (beta chain) was documented in a study of blood T cell repertoires in COVID-19. The overall study: Sites in the United States, Italy and Spain provided acute and convalescent COVID-19 samples. Sources were T cells, B-cell-depleted T cells, or PBMCs; the material itself was cDNA or gDNA.

Original processing notes: The authors estimated nucleated cell counts from reference gene primer amplification. Using immunoSEQ multiplex PCR, the repertoire was profiled, and TCRdb retains in-frame clones only, with some absent. The DNA was the basis for D and trimming; V, J and clone size are from that table. The sample has roughly 190,000 clones, about 85% seen once; the top ten hold roughly 7%. Input material: peripheral blood. The clonotype comes from a woman older than 75 in a cohort sampled during active or convalescent COVID-19.

The CDR3 DNA sequence: TGTGCCAGCTCACCCGAACTAGCGGGGGGCCAGATACCAGTAACGCAGTATTTT. Translating it yields CASSPELAGGQIPVTQYF. The V gene is TRBV18, the J gene TRBJ2-3; 12 nucleotides agree with TRBD2. Trimming at V came to 3 bases and at J to 9 bases, leaving 16 bases not matched to a gene. The CDR3 runs to 18 residues. CDR1 and CDR2 (germline): KGHSH, LQKENI. Full variable domain (outside the CDR3, taken from reference TRBV18 and TRBJ2-3): NAGVMQNPRHLVRRRGQEARLRCSPMKGHSHVYWYRQLPEEGLKFMVYLQKENIIDESGMPKERFSAEFPKEGPSILRIQQVVRGDSAAYFCASSPELAGGQIPVTQYFGPGTRLTVL.